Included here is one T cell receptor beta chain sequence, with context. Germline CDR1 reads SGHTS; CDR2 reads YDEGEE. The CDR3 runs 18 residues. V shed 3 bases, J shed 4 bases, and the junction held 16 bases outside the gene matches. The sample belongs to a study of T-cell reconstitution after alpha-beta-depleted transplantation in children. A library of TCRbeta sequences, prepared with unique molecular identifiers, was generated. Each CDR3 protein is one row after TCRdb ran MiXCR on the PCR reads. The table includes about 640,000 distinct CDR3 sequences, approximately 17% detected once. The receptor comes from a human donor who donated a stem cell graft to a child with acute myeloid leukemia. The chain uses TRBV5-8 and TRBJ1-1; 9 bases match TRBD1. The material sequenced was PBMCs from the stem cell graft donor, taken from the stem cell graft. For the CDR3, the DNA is TGTGCCAGCAGCTACCGGGGGGGACAGGGAGTTTTGAGCACTGAAGCTTTCTTT. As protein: CASSYRGGQGVLSTEAFF. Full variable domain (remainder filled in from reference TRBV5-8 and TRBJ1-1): EAGVTQSPTHLIKTRGQQATLRCSPISGHTSVYWYQQALGLGLQFLLWYDEGEERNRGNFPPRFSGRQFPNYSSELNVNALELEDSALYLCASSYRGGQGVLSTEAFFGQGTRLTVV.